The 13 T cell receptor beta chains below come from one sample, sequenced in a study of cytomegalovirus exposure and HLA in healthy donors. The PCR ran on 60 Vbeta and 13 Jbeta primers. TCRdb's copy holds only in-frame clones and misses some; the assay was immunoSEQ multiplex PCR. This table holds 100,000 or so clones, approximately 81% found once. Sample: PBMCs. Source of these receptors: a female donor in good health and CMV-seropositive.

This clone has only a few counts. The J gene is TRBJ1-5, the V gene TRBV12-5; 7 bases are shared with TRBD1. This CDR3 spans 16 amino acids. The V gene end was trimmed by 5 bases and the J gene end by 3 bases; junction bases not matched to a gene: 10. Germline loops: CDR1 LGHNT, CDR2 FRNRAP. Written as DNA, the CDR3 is TGTGCTAGTGGTCCCACAGGGGCCCTTTTCAATCAGCCCCAGCATTTT. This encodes CASGPTGALFNQPQHF.

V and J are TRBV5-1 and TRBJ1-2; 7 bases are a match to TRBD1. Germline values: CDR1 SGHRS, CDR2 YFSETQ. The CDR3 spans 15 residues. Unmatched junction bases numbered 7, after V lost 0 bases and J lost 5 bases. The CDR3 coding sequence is TGCGCCAGCAGCTTGGGGGGACAGTCCCTTTATGGCTACACCTTC. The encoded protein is CASSLGGQSLYGYTF.

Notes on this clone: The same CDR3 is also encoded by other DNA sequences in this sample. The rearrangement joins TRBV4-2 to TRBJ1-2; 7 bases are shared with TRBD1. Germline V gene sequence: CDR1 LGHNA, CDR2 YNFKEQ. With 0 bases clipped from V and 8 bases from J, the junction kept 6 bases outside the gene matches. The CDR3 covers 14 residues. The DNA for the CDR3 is TGTGCCAGCAGCCAAGAGGCAGGGGGAAGCGGCTACACCTTC. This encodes CASSQEAGGSGYTF.

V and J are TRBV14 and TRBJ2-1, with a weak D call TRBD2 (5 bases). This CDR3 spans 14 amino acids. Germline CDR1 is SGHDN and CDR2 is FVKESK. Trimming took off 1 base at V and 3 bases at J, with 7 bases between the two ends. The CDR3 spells CASSQVANYNEQFF. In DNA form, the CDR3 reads TGTGCCAGCAGCCAAGTAGCGAACTACAATGAGCAGTTCTTC.

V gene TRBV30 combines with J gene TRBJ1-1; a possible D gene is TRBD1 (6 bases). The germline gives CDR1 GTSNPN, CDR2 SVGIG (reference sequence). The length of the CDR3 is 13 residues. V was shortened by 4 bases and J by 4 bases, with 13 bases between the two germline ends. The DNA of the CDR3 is TGTGCCTGGACCCCCAGGGGTCCCACTGAAGCTTTCTTT. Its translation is CAWTPRGPTEAFF.

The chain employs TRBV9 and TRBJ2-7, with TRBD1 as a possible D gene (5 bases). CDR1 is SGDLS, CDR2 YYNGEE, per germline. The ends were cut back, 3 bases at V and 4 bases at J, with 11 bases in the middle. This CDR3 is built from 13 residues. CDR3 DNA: TGTGCCAGCAGCGGACCTCGACAGTACGAGCAGTACTTC. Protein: CASSGPRQYEQYF.

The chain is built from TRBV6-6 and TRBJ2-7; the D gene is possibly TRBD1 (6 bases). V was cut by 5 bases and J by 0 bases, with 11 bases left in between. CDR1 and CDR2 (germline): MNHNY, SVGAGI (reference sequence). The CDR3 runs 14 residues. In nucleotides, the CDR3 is TGTGCCAGCAGTCCTACAGGGAACTCCTACGAGCAGTACTTC. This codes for CASSPTGNSYEQYF.

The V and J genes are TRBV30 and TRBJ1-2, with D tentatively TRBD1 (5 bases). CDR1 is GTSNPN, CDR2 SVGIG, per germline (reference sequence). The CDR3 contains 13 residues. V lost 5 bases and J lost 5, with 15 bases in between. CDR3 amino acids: CAWFGGNQYGYTF. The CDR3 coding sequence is TGTGCCTGGTTCGGGGGGAACCAATATGGCTACACCTTC.

The CDR3: CASSDPGLAGGAGADTQYF. The CDR3 coding sequence is TGCGCCAGCAGTGACCCCGGACTAGCGGGGGGGGCTGGGGCAGATACGCAGTATTTT. V gene TRBV10-1 combines with J gene TRBJ2-3; 15 nucleotides agree with TRBD2. Germline V gives CDR1 WNHNN, CDR2 SYGVQD (reference sequence). The CDR3 totals 19 residues. The J segment lost 4 bases and the V segment lost 3 bases, leaving 11 bases of the junction unmatched.

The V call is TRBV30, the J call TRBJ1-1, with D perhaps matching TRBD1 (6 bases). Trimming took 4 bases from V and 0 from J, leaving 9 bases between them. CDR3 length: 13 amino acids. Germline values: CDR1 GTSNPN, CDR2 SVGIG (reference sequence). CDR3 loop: CAWKRDMNTEAFF. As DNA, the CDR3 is TGTGCCTGGAAAAGGGACATGAACACTGAAGCTTTCTTT.

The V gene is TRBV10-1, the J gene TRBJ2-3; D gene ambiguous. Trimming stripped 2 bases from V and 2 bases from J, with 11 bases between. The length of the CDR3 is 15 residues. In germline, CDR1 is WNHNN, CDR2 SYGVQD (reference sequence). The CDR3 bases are TGCGCCAGCAGTGAGGATCACAGATCCACAGATACGCAGTATTTT. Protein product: CASSEDHRSTDTQYF.

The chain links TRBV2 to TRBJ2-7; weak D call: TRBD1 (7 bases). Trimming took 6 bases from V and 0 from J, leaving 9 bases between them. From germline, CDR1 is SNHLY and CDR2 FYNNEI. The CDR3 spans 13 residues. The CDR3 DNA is TGTGCCAGCAGGCAGGGGGGCTCCTACGAGCAGTACTTC. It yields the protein CASRQGGSYEQYF.

The CDR3 nucleotides are TGTGCCAGCAGTGAAGGAGGGACAGGGGCCGTTGGCTACACCTTC. Translation: CASSEGGTGAVGYTF. V gene TRBV6-1 combines with J gene TRBJ1-2; 10 nucleotides align to TRBD1. The CDR3 runs 15 residues. V trimming: 1 base; J trimming: 7 bases; junction bases outside the gene matches: 6. Germline V gives CDR1 MNHNS, CDR2 SASEGT.